Below are 11 T cell receptor beta chains sequenced from a single sample in a study of blood T cell repertoires in COVID-19. Sequencing was performed with immunoSEQ multiplex PCR; in TCRdb, only in-frame clones are kept and a portion is missing. The table has around 160,000 clones, just over 90% seen once. Sample: peripheral blood. All receptors come from a man between 18 and 35 years old with acute or convalescent COVID-19.

This chain connects TRBV11-2 to TRBJ1-1; D call uncertain. The V end lost 1 base, the J end lost 11 bases, and 14 bases lay between the germline ends. Germline V CDR1 and CDR2: SGHAT, FQNNGV. The CDR3 has 13 residues. The CDR3 region is CASSLGAGGIAFF. CDR3 sequence (DNA): TGTGCCAGCAGCTTAGGGGCGGGCGGGATCGCTTTCTTT.

V gene TRBV3-1 (or the pseudogene TRBV3-2) combines with J gene TRBJ1-2; 8 nucleotides line up with TRBD1. The CDR3 is made up of 14 amino acids. Germline CDR1 and CDR2: LGHDT and YNNKEL (reference sequence). V was clipped by 4 bases and J by 6 bases; unmatched bases: 7. CDR3 loop: CASSLKAGGNGYTF. DNA for the CDR3: TGTGCCAGCAGCCTCAAGGCAGGGGGCAATGGCTACACCTTC.

This clone has a single count. The chain combines TRBV5-4 with TRBJ2-1; 7 bases match TRBD1. Per the germline V gene, CDR1 is SGHNT and CDR2 is YYREEE (reference sequence). The CDR3 spans 15 residues. The V segment lost 0 bases and the J segment 5 bases; nucleotides outside the gene matches: 5. The CDR3 is CASSLDATGNNEQFF. The DNA of the CDR3 is TGTGCCAGCAGCTTGGATGCGACAGGGAACAATGAGCAGTTCTTC.

The rearrangement links TRBV6-6 to TRBJ1-2, with D possibly TRBD1 on 6 matching bases. V lost 6 bases to trimming and J lost 3 bases, with 14 bases between them. CDR1 is MNHNY and CDR2 is SVGAGI in the germline V gene (reference sequence). This CDR3 spans 14 amino acids. CDR3 region: CASRLGRGDYGYTF. The DNA for the CDR3 is TGTGCCAGCAGGCTTGGCAGGGGTGACTATGGCTACACCTTC.

The chain combines TRBV6-4 with TRBJ2-2, with no clear D. V lost 5 bases to trimming and J lost 0 bases, with 19 bases between them. This CDR3 comprises 18 residues. CDR1 is MRHNA and CDR2 is SNTAGT in the germline V gene. The CDR3 loop reads CASSPSTSTLPNTGELFF. The CDR3 DNA follows: TGTGCCAGCAGTCCTTCTACTTCGACACTTCCGAACACCGGGGAGCTGTTTTTT.

V gene TRBV19 combines with J gene TRBJ1-3; D call uncertain. Germline V CDR1 and CDR2: LNHDA, SQIVND (reference sequence). V gave up 7 bases and J gave up 0 bases, with 19 bases separating them. There are 17 residues in the CDR3. CDR3 residues: CASTMFRWAFSGNTIYF. The CDR3 DNA is TGTGCCAGTACCATGTTCCGGTGGGCCTTCTCTGGAAACACCATATATTTT.

The chain has TRBV2 and TRBJ1-1; D perhaps matches TRBD1 (6 bases). CDR1 is SNHLY, CDR2 FYNNEI, per germline. The V gene lost 2 bases and the J gene lost 4 bases, with 11 bases spanning the gap. The CDR3 is 14 residues long. The CDR3, as DNA: TGTGCCAGCAGTGAACAGGGGAGTGGCACTGAAGCTTTCTTT. It translates to CASSEQGSGTEAFF.

This clone was seen just once. This sample also contains other DNA sequences that code for the same CDR3. This chain links TRBV5-1 with TRBJ2-5; possible D gene TRBD1, 5 bases. The CDR3 loop spans 14 amino acids. Germline CDR1 SGHRS, CDR2 YFSETQ. Deletions cut 0 bases from V and 2 bases from J, with 8 bases between. CDR3 amino acids: CASSLDRSQETQYF. The CDR3 DNA is TGCGCCAGCAGCTTGGACAGGTCTCAAGAGACCCAGTACTTC.

The chain employs TRBV9 and TRBJ1-2; a possible D gene is TRBD1 (6 bases). Germline loops: CDR1 SGDLS, CDR2 YYNGEE. The ends were cut back, 5 bases at V and 4 bases at J, with 15 bases in the middle. This CDR3 is 14 amino acids long. The CDR3 DNA is TGTGCCAGCAGTTATAGCCCGGACAGCTATGGCTACACCTTC. It specifies CASSYSPDSYGYTF.

The rearrangement uses TRBV18 and TRBJ1-6; D is possibly TRBD1 (5 bases). Germline CDR1 KGHSH, CDR2 LQKENI. This CDR3 has 17 amino acids. Trimming pared 0 bases from V and 9 bases from J, leaving 18 bases between. The CDR3 region has the DNA TGTGCCAGCTCACCACCGGCTTCGGGGGTCGGGAGTTCACCCCTCCACTTT. Amino acid sequence: CASSPPASGVGSSPLHF.

The chain carries TRBV5-1 and TRBJ1-3, with D unclear. Trimming cost V 0 bases and J 0 bases, with 16 bases left between them. CDR1 is SGHRS, CDR2 YFSETQ, per germline. CDR3 length: 18 residues. DNA for the CDR3: TGCGCCAGCAGCTTGGGTAGTTCACAAGCGAGCTCTGGAAACACCATATATTTT. This translates into CASSLGSSQASSGNTIYF. Full variable domain (outside the CDR3, taken from reference TRBV5-1 and TRBJ1-3): KAGVTQTPRYLIKTRGQQVTLSCSPISGHRSVSWYQQTPGQGLQFLFEYFSETQRNKGNFPGRFSGRQFSNSRSEMNVSTLELGDSALYLCASSLGSSQASSGNTIYFGEGSWLTVV.